The T cell receptor (beta chain) described here comes from a study of CXCR3-negative and CXCR3-positive naive CD8 T cells. It was by 5' RACE with UMI labels that the TRB cDNA libraries were prepared. TCRdb re-analyzed the 5' RACE reads; it lists each CDR3 protein once, without DNA. The sample data list over 100,000 distinct CDR3 sequences. In the case of this clonotype: Its specificity is not known.

The CDR3 sequence is 14 residues long. Whole-study findings and limits: Within a donor, both naive subsets shared TRBV-TRBJ usage, unlike memory cells. More hydrophobic TRB CDR3s occurred in CXCR3-positive than in CXCR3-negative naive cells.

Those CD8+ T cells considered naive were CD45RO-CCR7+CD27+CD95-. The sequencing sample was made of naive CXCR3- CD8+ T cells from blood. Subset described: CD45RO-CCR7+CD27+CD95- naive CD8+ T cells lacking CXCR3 (TNR3-). This clonotype was obtained from a human donor in good health. Some clones in this sample may be carry-over from other donors' samples. This rearrangement joins TRBV12-3 or TRBV12-4 to TRBJ2-1. CDR3 residues: CASSFDESYNEQFF.